Presented here are 22 T cell receptor beta chains from one specimen sequenced in a study of spatial heterogeneity in lung cancer. MiXCR was run by TCRdb on the 5' RACE reads, yielding one entry per CDR3 protein. The sample shows roughly 120,000 distinct CDR3 sequences, 9% to 15% of them seen only once. Time point given: blood at routine non-recurrence follow-up after resection. The input material, whole RNA from tumor, nontumor lung or frozen PBMC, was sequenced unsorted. Source: PBMCs, taken at follow-up. The receptors were gathered from a male donor with early-stage non-small cell lung cancer.

Ten or more counts support this clonotype. The V call is TRBV29-1, the J call TRBJ2-3, with TRBD1 matching over 11 bases. The V and J ends lost 7 bases and 3 bases, in that order; junction bases with no gene match: 6. This CDR3 spans 14 amino acids. CDR1 and CDR2 from the germline V gene are SQVTM and ANQGSEA. CDR3 amino acids: CSGKDRGRTDTQYF. For the CDR3, the DNA is TGCAGCGGCAAGGACAGGGGGCGGACAGATACGCAGTATTTT.

This clonotype was counted ten times or more. V and J are TRBV5-6 and TRBJ2-5; unclear D gene. The CDR3 runs 13 residues. The ends were cut back, 6 bases at V and 2 bases at J, with 11 bases in the middle. CDR1 is SGHDT, CDR2 YYEEEE, per germline. The CDR3 DNA sequence: TGTGCCAGCACCCTGACACATCAAGAGACCCAGTACTTC. It specifies CASTLTHQETQYF.

Here the CDR3 reads CASSLDKVSPLHF. In DNA form, the CDR3 reads TGTGCCAGCAGCTTAGATAAGGTGTCACCCCTCCACTTT. The gene calls are TRBV7-6 and TRBJ1-6; D uncertain. The CDR3 is 13 amino acids. Germline CDR1 is SGHVS and CDR2 is FNYEAQ. With 1 base removed from V and 10 bases from J, the gap between germline ends came to 8 bases.

In its sample, this clonotype was seen many times. This rearrangement joins TRBV15 to TRBJ2-5; TRBD2 might be the D (7 bases). This CDR3 has 14 amino acids. Per germline, CDR1 LNHNV and CDR2 YYDKDF (reference sequence). The V gene lost 4 bases and the J gene lost 4 bases, with 13 bases spanning the gap. The CDR3 coding sequence is TGTGCCACCAGCACAGGGGAGGGAGCAGAGACCCAGTACTTC. It translates to CATSTGEGAETQYF.

This clonotype was picked up a small number of times. The chain carries TRBV27 and TRBJ2-7; 7 nucleotides agree with TRBD1. V was clipped by 7 bases and J by 4 bases; unmatched bases: 10. CDR3 length: 14 residues. Germline loops: CDR1 MNHEY, CDR2 SMNVEV (reference sequence). CDR3 loop: CASNSGTDLYEQYF. CDR3 DNA: TGTGCCAGCAATTCCGGGACAGACCTGTACGAGCAGTACTTC.

The table lists this clonotype with a few counts. This sequence joins TRBV7-2 and TRBJ1-1; D possibly corresponds to TRBD1 (6 bases). This CDR3 has 14 amino acids. In germline, CDR1 is SGHTA, CDR2 FQGNSA. Trimming removed 5 bases from V and 5 bases from J, with 15 bases in between. Written as DNA, the CDR3 is TGTGCCAGCAGCCTGAGGACAGCCGGTACTGAAGCTTTCTTT. It translates to CASSLRTAGTEAFF.

There are a few counts of this clonotype. The chain carries TRBV6-5 and TRBJ2-7; D remains unclear. Trimming took off 2 bases at V and 2 bases at J, with 13 bases between the two ends. The V gene's germline CDR1 is MNHEY and CDR2 SVGAGI. This CDR3 has 15 amino acids. This CDR3 reads CASSYAASQTYEQYF. The CDR3 DNA follows: TGTGCCAGCAGTTACGCGGCTTCCCAGACCTACGAGCAGTACTTC.

This clonotype has at least ten counts. This sequence joins TRBV9 and TRBJ2-3; 7 positions agree with TRBD1. The CDR3 length is 13 residues. Germline assignment: CDR1 SGDLS and CDR2 YYNGEE. Germline trimming cut 4 bases from V and 3 bases from J; bases unmatched to any gene: 2. CDR3: CASSPGQTDTQYF. CDR3 DNA sequence: TGTGCCAGCAGCCCGGGACAGACAGATACGCAGTATTTT.

This clonotype was detected a few times. The gene calls are TRBV7-2 and TRBJ2-3; D unclear. This CDR3 region has 15 residues. The V gene's germline CDR1 is SGHTA and CDR2 FQGNSA. Trimming removed 0 bases at V and 5 bases at J, with 12 bases between. CDR3 residues: CASSLAQLKGDTQYF. CDR3 bases: TGTGCCAGCAGCTTAGCGCAACTCAAGGGAGATACGCAGTATTTT.

This clonotype has only a few counts. V gene TRBV14 combines with J gene TRBJ2-3; 11 bases align to TRBD2. Germline V gene data show CDR1 as SGHDN and CDR2 as FVKESK. The trim removed 3 bases at V and 0 bases at J, leaving 8 bases unmatched. The CDR3 covers 18 residues. The CDR3 reads CASSHLPGLAESTDTQYF. The CDR3 coding sequence is TGTGCCAGCAGCCACCTTCCGGGACTAGCGGAGAGCACAGATACGCAGTATTTT.

This clonotype was found many times. J is TRBJ1-1 and V is TRBV4-1; D uncertain. The length of the CDR3 is 15 residues. Looked up from germline, CDR1 is MGHRA and CDR2 is YSYEKL. V was cut by 1 base and J by 4 bases, with 13 bases left in between. The CDR3 region is CASSQGRPGSTEAFF. In DNA form, the CDR3 reads TGCGCCAGCAGCCAAGGGCGCCCGGGTAGCACTGAAGCTTTCTTT.

This clonotype has at least ten counts. The CDR3 sequence is CSVEYSGYGYTF. As DNA, the CDR3 is TGCAGCGTTGAGTACAGCGGCTATGGCTACACCTTC. V and J are TRBV29-1 and TRBJ1-2; unclear D gene. The CDR3 runs to 12 residues. The germline gives CDR1 SQVTM, CDR2 ANQGSEA. V was cut by 3 bases and J by 4 bases, with 9 bases left in between.

This rearrangement joins TRBV6-2 or TRBV6-3 to TRBJ2-5; D remains ambiguous. The germline V and J ends were trimmed by 3 bases and 2 bases, with 19 bases remaining between them. Germline V gene data show CDR1 as MNHEY and CDR2 as SVGEGT. The CDR3 totals 17 residues. CDR3 amino acids: CASSYSPGTVWQETQYF. The CDR3 DNA follows: TGTGCCAGCAGTTATTCCCCCGGTACAGTTTGGCAAGAGACCCAGTACTTC.

This clonotype occurred a few times. The J gene is TRBJ1-1, the V gene TRBV12-3 or TRBV12-4; D unclear. The CDR3 has 14 residues. V shed 4 bases and J shed 4 bases, with 13 bases lying between them. The CDR3 spells CASSWGGPGTEAFF. The CDR3 region has the DNA TGTGCCAGCAGTTGGGGAGGGCCGGGCACTGAAGCTTTCTTT.

This clonotype appeared a few times. V is TRBV2 and J is TRBJ2-7; TRBD1 is a possible D gene (6 bases). The ends were cut back, 6 bases at V and 9 bases at J, with 21 bases in the middle. The CDR3 is 14 amino acids. Germline CDR1 and CDR2: SNHLY and FYNNEI. In nucleotides, the CDR3 is TGTGCCAGCAGCGCAAGCCGGGACACCGGGGCGCAGTACTTC. Amino acid sequence: CASSASRDTGAQYF.

This clonotype turned up a few times. The gene calls are TRBV4-3 and TRBJ2-3; D gene ambiguous. Germline CDR1 LGHNA, CDR2 YSLEER. V was shortened by 1 base and J by 1 base, with 9 bases between the two germline ends. The CDR3 length is 15 residues. CDR3 residues: CASSQGYRGTDTQYF. CDR3 coding DNA: TGCGCCAGCAGCCAAGGGTACCGGGGCACAGATACGCAGTATTTT.

This clonotype was detected many times. The chain links TRBV10-2 to TRBJ2-3; D gene unclear. The CDR3 consists of 11 residues. The germline V gene encodes CDR1 WSHSY and CDR2 SAAADI. The V end was cut by 9 bases, the J end by 6 bases, with 10 bases between. The chain's CDR3 is CASTATDTQYF. CDR3 bases: TGCGCCAGTACAGCTACGGATACGCAGTATTTT.

The chain carries TRBV28 and TRBJ1-6; 7 positions match TRBD1. Germline V gives CDR1 MDHEN, CDR2 SYDVKM. V shed 2 bases and J 5 bases; nucleotides not matched to a gene: 3. The CDR3 runs 15 residues. This CDR3 reads CASSLGQAHNSPLHF. CDR3 DNA: TGTGCCAGCAGTTTAGGACAGGCCCATAATTCACCCCTCCACTTT.

This clonotype was recorded many times. V and J are TRBV7-2 and TRBJ2-3; a weak D match, TRBD1 (6 bases). This CDR3 contains 14 residues. Trimming left V 5 bases short and J 4 bases short, with 13 bases between. Germline-derived CDR1 and CDR2 are SGHTA and FQGNSA. The CDR3 DNA is TGTGCCAGCAGCAAGCACAGGGAGTCAGATACGCAGTATTTT. Residues: CASSKHRESDTQYF.

This rearrangement joins TRBV5-1 to TRBJ2-2; D uncertain. From germline, CDR1 is SGHRS and CDR2 YFSETQ. Trimming shortened V by 3 bases and J by 5 bases, and 17 bases separated the two germline ends. The CDR3 extends over 16 amino acids. CDR3 region: CASSSSQTFGTGELFF. The CDR3 DNA reads as TGCGCCAGCAGCTCAAGCCAGACCTTCGGGACCGGGGAGCTGTTTTTT.

Ten or more counts support this clonotype. The genes are TRBV10-3 and TRBJ1-2, with D maybe TRBD1 (6 bases). This CDR3 contains 13 residues. The germline V gene encodes CDR1 ENHRY and CDR2 SYGVKD. V dropped 2 bases and J dropped 6 bases, with 10 bases sitting between them. CDR3 residues: CAISEQDRDGYTF. CDR3 sequence (DNA): TGTGCCATCAGTGAGCAGGACAGAGATGGCTACACCTTC.

The chain joins TRBV5-1 to TRBJ2-7; unclear D gene. With 4 bases removed from V and 0 bases from J, the gap between germline ends came to 17 bases. Germline V gives CDR1 SGHRS, CDR2 YFSETQ. This CDR3 has 16 residues. The CDR3 DNA reads as TGCGCCAGCAGCCGGACGGCTCTCTTTAGCTCCTACGAGCAGTACTTC. Translation gives CASSRTALFSSYEQYF.